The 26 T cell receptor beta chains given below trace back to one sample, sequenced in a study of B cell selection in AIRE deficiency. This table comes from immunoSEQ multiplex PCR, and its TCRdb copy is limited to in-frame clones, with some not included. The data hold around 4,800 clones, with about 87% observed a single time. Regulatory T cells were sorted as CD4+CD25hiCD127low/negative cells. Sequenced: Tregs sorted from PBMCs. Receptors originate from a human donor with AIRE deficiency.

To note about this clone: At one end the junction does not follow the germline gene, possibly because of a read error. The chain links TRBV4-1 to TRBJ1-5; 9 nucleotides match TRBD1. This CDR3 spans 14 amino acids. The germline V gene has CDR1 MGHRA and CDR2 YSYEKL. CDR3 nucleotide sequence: TGCGCCAGCAGCCCAGGACAGGGGAATCTGCCCCAGCATTTT. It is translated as CASSPGQGNLPQHF.

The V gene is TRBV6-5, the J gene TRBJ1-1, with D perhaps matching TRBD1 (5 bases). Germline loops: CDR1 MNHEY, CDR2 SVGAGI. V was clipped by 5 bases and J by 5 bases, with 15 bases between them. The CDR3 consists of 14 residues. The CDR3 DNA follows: TGTGCCAGCAGTCCCTTCGGCGGGGCTACTGAAGCTTTCTTT. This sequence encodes CASSPFGGATEAFF.

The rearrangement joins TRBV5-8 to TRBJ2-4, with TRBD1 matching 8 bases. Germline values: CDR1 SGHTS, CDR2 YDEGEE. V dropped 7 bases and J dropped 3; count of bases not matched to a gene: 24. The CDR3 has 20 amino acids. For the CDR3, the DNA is TGTGCCAGCCGGTCCCTAAGGACAGGGCCTCTTATCCAGAACAAAAACATTCAGTACTTC. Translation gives CASRSLRTGPLIQNKNIQYF. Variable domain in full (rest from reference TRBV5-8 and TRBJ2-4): EAGVTQSPTHLIKTRGQQATLRCSPISGHTSVYWYQQALGLGLQFLLWYDEGEERNRGNFPPRFSGRQFPNYSSELNVNALELEDSALYLCASRSLRTGPLIQNKNIQYFGAGTRLSVL.

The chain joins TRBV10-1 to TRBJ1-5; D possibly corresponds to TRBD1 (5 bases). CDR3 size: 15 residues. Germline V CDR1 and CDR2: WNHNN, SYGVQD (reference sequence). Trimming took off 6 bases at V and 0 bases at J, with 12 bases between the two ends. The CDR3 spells CASRETVYSNQPQHF. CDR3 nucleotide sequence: TGCGCCAGCAGGGAGACAGTTTATAGCAATCAGCCCCAGCATTTT.

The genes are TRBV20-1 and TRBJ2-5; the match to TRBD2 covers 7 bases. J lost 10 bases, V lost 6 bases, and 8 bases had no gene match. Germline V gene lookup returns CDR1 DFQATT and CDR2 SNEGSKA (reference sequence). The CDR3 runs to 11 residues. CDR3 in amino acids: CSARGRAFQYF. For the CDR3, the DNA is TGCAGTGCCCGGGGGAGGGCATTCCAGTACTTC.

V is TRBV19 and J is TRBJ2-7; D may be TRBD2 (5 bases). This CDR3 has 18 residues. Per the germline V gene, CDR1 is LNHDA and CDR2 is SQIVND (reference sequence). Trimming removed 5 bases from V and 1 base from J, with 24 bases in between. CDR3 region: CASSPSGHSGGGSYEQYF. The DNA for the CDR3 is TGTGCCAGTAGTCCCTCTGGGCATTCAGGCGGAGGTTCCTACGAGCAGTACTTC.

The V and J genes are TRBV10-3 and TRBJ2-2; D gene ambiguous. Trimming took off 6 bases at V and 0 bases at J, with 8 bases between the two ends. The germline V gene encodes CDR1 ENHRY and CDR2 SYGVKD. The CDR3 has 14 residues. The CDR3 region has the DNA TGTGCCATCAGCGGCAATGCGAACACCGGGGAGCTGTTTTTT. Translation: CAISGNANTGELFF.

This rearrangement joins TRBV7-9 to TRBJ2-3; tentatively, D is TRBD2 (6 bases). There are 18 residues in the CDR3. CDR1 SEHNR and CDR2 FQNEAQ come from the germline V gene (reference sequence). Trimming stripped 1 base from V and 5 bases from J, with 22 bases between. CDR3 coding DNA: TGTGCCAGCAGCTTAGTCTGGGAGGCGGGCGTGGGTGGAGATACGCAGTATTTT. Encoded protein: CASSLVWEAGVGGDTQYF.

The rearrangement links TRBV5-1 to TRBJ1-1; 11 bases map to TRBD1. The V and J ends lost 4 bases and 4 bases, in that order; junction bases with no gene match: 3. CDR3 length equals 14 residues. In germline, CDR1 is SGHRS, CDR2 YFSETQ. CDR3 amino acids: CASSTGTGGTEAFF. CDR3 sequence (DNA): TGCGCCAGCAGCACCGGGACAGGGGGCACTGAAGCTTTCTTT.

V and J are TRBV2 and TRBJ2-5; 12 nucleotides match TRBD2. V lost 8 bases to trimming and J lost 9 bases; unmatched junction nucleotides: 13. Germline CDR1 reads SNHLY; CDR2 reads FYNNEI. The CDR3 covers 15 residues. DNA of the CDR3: TGTGCCAGCGCACTAGCGGGGGGCTTGGCGGGGGCCCAGTACTTC. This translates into CASALAGGLAGAQYF.

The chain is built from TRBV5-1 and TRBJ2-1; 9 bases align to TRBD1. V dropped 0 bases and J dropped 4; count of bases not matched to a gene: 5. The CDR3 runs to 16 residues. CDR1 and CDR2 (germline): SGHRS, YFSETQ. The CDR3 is CASSLAGTGFYNEQFF. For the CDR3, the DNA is TGCGCCAGCAGCTTGGCCGGGACAGGGTTTTACAATGAGCAGTTCTTC.

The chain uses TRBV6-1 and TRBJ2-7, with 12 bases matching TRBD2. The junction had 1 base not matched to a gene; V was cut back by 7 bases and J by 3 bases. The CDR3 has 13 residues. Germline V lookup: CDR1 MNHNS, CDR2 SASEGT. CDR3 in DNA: TGTGCCAGCACGGGACTAGCGGGCTACGAGCAGTACTTC. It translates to CASTGLAGYEQYF.

The CDR3 reads CASSLYGPYEQYF. The CDR3 bases are TGTGCCAGCAGCTTATATGGCCCCTACGAGCAGTACTTC. The V gene is TRBV7-6, the J gene TRBJ2-7; D gene unclear. V dropped 2 bases and J dropped 2 bases, with 7 bases sitting between them. The CDR3 has 13 residues. The germline gives CDR1 SGHVS, CDR2 FNYEAQ. Full variable domain (outside the CDR3, taken from reference TRBV7-6 and TRBJ2-7): GAGVSQSPRYKVTKRGQDVALRCDPISGHVSLYWYRQALGQGPEFLTYFNYEAQQDKSGLPNDRFSAERPEGSISTLTIQRTEQRDSAMYRCASSLYGPYEQYFGPGTRLTVT.

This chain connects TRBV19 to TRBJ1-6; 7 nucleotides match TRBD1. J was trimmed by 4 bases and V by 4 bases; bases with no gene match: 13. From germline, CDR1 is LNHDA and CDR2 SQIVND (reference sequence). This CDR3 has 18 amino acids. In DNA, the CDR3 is TGTGCCAGTAGTACCCGGTGGGGACAGCAAAGATATAATTCACCCCTCCACTTT. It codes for CASSTRWGQQRYNSPLHF.

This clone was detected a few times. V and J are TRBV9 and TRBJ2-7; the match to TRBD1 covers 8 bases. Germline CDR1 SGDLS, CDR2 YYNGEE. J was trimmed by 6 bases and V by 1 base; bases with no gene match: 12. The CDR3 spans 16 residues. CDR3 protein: CASSVTGQATVFEQYF. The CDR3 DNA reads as TGTGCCAGCAGCGTAACGGGACAGGCGACTGTTTTCGAGCAGTACTTC.

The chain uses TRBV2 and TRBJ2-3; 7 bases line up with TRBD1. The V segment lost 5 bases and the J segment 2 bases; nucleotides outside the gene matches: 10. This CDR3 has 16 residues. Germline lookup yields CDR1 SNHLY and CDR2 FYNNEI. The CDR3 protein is CASSPDRAKFTDTQYF. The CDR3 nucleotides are TGTGCCAGCAGTCCCGACAGGGCGAAGTTCACAGATACGCAGTATTTT.

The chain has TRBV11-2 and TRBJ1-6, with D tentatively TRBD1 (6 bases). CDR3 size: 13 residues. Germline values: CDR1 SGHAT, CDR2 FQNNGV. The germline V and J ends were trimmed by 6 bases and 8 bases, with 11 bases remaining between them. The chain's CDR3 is CASRRRQDSPLHF. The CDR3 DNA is TGTGCCAGCAGACGTAGACAGGATTCACCCCTCCACTTT.

CDR3 in DNA: TGTGCCAGCAGGGGACACTATAATGAAAAACTGTTTTTT. This codes for CASRGHYNEKLFF. The chain uses TRBV6-5 and TRBJ1-4; TRBD1 is a possible D gene (6 bases). The CDR3 length is 13 residues. Germline V gene data show CDR1 as MNHEY and CDR2 as SVGAGI. Trimming removed 6 bases from V and 4 bases from J, with 9 bases in between.

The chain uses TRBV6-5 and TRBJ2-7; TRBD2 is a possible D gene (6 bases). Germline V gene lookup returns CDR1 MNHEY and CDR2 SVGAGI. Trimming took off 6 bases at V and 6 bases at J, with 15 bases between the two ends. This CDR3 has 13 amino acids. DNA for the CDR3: TGTGCCAGCAGCTTGGAGGGAATTAGCGAGCAGTACTTC. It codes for CASSLEGISEQYF.

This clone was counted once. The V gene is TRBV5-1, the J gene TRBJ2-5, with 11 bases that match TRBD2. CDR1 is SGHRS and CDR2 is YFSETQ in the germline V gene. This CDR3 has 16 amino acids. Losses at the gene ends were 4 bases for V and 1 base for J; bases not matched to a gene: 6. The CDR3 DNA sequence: TGCGCCAGCAGCCCCGGGACTAGCGGATCCCAAGAGACCCAGTACTTC. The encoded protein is CASSPGTSGSQETQYF.

Written as DNA, the CDR3 is TGTGCCAGCAGCTTAGGGACACATTTTAACTATGGCTACACCTTC. It is translated as CASSLGTHFNYGYTF. The chain has TRBV11-3 and TRBJ1-2; tentative D call: TRBD1 (5 bases). The CDR3 runs to 15 residues. Germline CDR1 is SGHNT and CDR2 is YENEEA. The V end lost 1 base, the J end lost 1 base, and 10 bases lay between the germline ends.

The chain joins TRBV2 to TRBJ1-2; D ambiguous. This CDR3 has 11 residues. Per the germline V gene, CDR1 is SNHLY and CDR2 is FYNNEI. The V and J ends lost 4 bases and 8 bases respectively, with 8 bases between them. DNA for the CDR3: TGTGCCAGCAGTGCAGGTGGCGGCTACACCTTC. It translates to CASSAGGGYTF.

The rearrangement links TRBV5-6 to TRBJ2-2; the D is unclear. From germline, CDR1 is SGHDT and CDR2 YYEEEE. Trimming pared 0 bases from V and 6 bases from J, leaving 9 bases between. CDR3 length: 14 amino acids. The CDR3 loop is CASSLDTYAGELFF. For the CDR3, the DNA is TGTGCCAGCAGCTTGGATACGTATGCCGGGGAGCTGTTTTTT.

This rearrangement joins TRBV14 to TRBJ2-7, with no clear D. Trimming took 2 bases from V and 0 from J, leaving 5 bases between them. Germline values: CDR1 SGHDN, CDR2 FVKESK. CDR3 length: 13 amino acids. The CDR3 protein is CASSQISSYEQYF. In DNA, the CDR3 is TGTGCCAGCAGCCAAATATCCTCCTACGAGCAGTACTTC.

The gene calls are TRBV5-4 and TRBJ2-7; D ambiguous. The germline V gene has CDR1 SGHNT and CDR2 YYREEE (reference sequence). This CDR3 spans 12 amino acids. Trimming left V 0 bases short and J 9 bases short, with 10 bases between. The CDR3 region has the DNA TGTGCCAGCAGCTTGGAGCTCACGGTGCAGTACTTC. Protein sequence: CASSLELTVQYF.

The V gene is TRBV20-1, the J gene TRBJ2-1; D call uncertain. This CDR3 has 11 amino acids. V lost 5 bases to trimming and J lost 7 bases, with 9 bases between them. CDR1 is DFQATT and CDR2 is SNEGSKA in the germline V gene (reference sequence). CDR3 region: CSAPEWNEQFF. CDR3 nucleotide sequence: TGCAGTGCTCCGGAGTGGAATGAGCAGTTCTTC.